This is a list of T cell receptor beta chains from one sample in a study of cytomegalovirus exposure and HLA in healthy donors. The assay was immunoSEQ multiplex PCR, and TCRdb's table has in-frame clones only and misses some. The data show roughly 190,000 clones, around 88% seen once. The specimen was PBMCs. The receptors were sampled from a man aged 40-49 years in good health and CMV-seropositive. CDR3s include the opening cysteine and the closing phenylalanine or tryptophan. A D gene is named only where the DNA matches it firmly. Only part of the rows carry a size: once, few, many, or a class if the clone is expanded.

J	V	length	D	size	CDR3	DNA
TRBJ1-1	TRBV28	13	NA	NA	CASILDSRTEAFF	TGTGCCAGCATCCTGGACAGTAGAACTGAAGCTTTCTTT
TRBJ2-7	TRBV29-1	15	NA	NA	CSVGREGGGPYEQYF	TGCAGCGTTGGAAGGGAGGGGGGAGGTCCCTACGAGCAGTACTTC
TRBJ2-1	TRBV7-8	16	TRBD1	NA	CASSSTRTGRYNEQFF	TGTGCCAGCAGCTCGACTCGGACAGGGAGATACAATGAGCAGTTCTTC
TRBJ1-4	TRBV28	12	NA	NA	CASRDMVGKLFF	TGTGCCAGCAGGGACATGGTTGGAAAACTGTTTTTT
TRBJ1-2	TRBV5-1	14	TRBD1	NA	CASSLGQGHYGYTF	TGCGCCAGCAGCTTGGGACAGGGGCACTATGGCTACACCTTC
TRBJ2-1	TRBV6-6	14	NA	NA	CASTSRDIYNEQFF	TGTGCCAGCACTTCTCGGGACATATACAATGAGCAGTTCTTC
TRBJ1-1	TRBV30	15	NA	NA	CAWSVKAGADTEAFF	TGTGCCTGGAGTGTAAAGGCAGGCGCCGACACTGAAGCTTTCTTT
TRBJ2-1	TRBV6-1	13	NA	NA	CASSGQIYNEQFF	TGTGCCAGTTCGGGACAAATCTACAATGAGCAGTTCTTC
TRBJ2-2	TRBV19	15	NA	NA	CASSIQSQETGELFF	TGTGCCAGTAGTATTCAATCGCAGGAAACCGGGGAGCTGTTTTTT
TRBJ2-1	TRBV7-9	17	TRBD2	NA	CASSSQWGEGSYNEQFF	TGTGCCAGCAGCTCTCAGTGGGGGGAGGGCTCCTACAATGAGCAGTTCTTC
TRBJ1-5	TRBV10-3	16	NA	once	CAISEGGQDSNQPQHF	TGTGCCATCAGTGAAGGTGGTCAGGACAGTAATCAGCCCCAGCATTTT
TRBJ2-7	TRBV5-1	16	NA	NA	CASSWGALANSYEQYF	TGCGCCAGCAGCTGGGGAGCACTAGCTAATTCCTACGAGCAGTACTTC
TRBJ2-1	TRBV4-2	16	TRBD2	NA	CASSQVGGRSYNEQFF	TGTGCCAGCAGCCAAGTGGGAGGGAGGTCCTACAATGAGCAGTTCTTC
TRBJ2-3	TRBV14	16	NA	NA	CASSQDVGGHTDTQYF	TGTGCCAGCAGCCAAGATGTTGGTGGGCACACAGATACGCAGTATTTT
TRBJ2-6	TRBV19	15	NA	few	CASSISLGEANVLTF	TGTGCCAGTAGTATCTCCTTAGGAGAGGCCAACGTCCTGACTTTC
TRBJ1-4	TRBV25-1	14	NA	once	CASSEVRTNEKLFF	TGTGCCAGCAGTGAAGTGCGGACTAATGAAAAACTGTTTTTT
TRBJ2-2	TRBV7-9	16	TRBD2	NA	CASTGTSAKGTGELFF	TGTGCCAGCACCGGGACTAGCGCTAAGGGGACCGGGGAGCTGTTTTTT
TRBJ2-2	TRBV5-4	17	NA	NA	CASSSPSLGLNTGELFF	TGTGCCAGCAGCTCGCCCAGCCTGGGACTGAACACCGGGGAGCTGTTTTTT
TRBJ2-7	TRBV20-1	10	NA	NA	CSARHGEQYF	TGCAGTGCTAGGCACGGCGAGCAGTACTTC
TRBJ1-2	TRBV5-4	14	TRBD1	NA	CASSFLGTGYGYTF	TGTGCCAGCAGCTTTTTAGGGACAGGTTATGGCTACACCTTC
TRBJ1-5	TRBV30	13	NA	NA	CAWAGGLDQPQHF	TGTGCCTGGGCCGGGGGGCTGGATCAGCCCCAGCATTTT
TRBJ2-1	TRBV11-1	13	NA	NA	CASSFGRGNEQFF	TGTGCCAGCAGCTTTGGGAGAGGCAATGAGCAGTTCTTC
TRBJ1-2	TRBV28	15	TRBD1	NA	CASSTGTGGRGGYTF	TGTGCCAGCAGTACCGGGACAGGGGGCAGAGGTGGCTACACCTTC
TRBJ1-1	TRBV10-3	12	NA	NA	CAIGAGNTEAFF	TGTGCCATCGGGGCAGGGAACACTGAAGCTTTCTTT
TRBJ1-4	TRBV9	16	NA	once	CASSPHILATNEKLFF	TGTGCCAGCAGCCCCCACATCCTTGCAACTAATGAAAAACTGTTTTTT
TRBJ1-3	TRBV9	15	TRBD1	NA	CASAGGAVSGNTIYF	TGTGCCAGTGCAGGGGGCGCAGTCTCTGGAAACACCATATATTTT
TRBJ2-1	TRBV30	13	TRBD2	NA	CAWSPLSGGEQFF	TGTGCCTGGAGTCCCCTTAGCGGGGGTGAGCAGTTCTTC
TRBJ2-1	TRBV11-2	15	TRBD2	NA	CASSLEREAYNEQFF	TGTGCCAGCAGCTTAGAGCGGGAGGCTTACAATGAGCAGTTCTTC
TRBJ2-1	TRBV18	17	TRBD1	NA	CASSPPRGTGSLNEQFF	TGTGCCAGCTCACCACCCCGGGGGACAGGGAGTCTCAATGAGCAGTTCTTC
TRBJ2-7	TRBV2	12	NA	NA	CASTGLSYEQYF	TGTGCCAGCACAGGCCTCTCCTACGAGCAGTACTTC
TRBJ2-5	TRBV5-1	13	NA	once	CASGTIGEETQYF	TGCGCCAGCGGGACAATTGGGGAAGAGACCCAGTACTTC
TRBJ2-7	TRBV5-1	16	NA	NA	CASSLASGSLTYEQYF	TGCGCCAGCAGCTTGGCGTCCGGGTCCTTAACCTACGAGCAGTACTTC
TRBJ2-7	TRBV18	14	NA	few	CASSPTQAPFEQYF	TGTGCCAGCTCACCAACCCAGGCCCCCTTTGAGCAGTACTTC
TRBJ2-7	TRBV2	13	TRBD2	once	CASAGGTTYEQYF	TGTGCCAGCGCGGGAGGGACTACCTACGAGCAGTACTTC
TRBJ2-1	TRBV11-3	15	TRBD2	NA	CASSLLAGGLGEQFF	TGTGCCAGCAGCTTACTAGCGGGAGGGCTTGGGGAGCAGTTCTTC
TRBJ1-5	TRBV6-1	18	NA	NA	CASSAPPGQDRVNQPQHF	TGTGCCAGCAGTGCCCCCCCGGGGCAGGACAGAGTCAATCAGCCCCAGCATTTT
TRBJ1-5	TRBV7-2	14	NA	NA	CASSFREIPQPQHF	TGTGCCAGCAGCTTCCGCGAGATCCCTCAGCCCCAGCATTTT
TRBJ1-5	TRBV5-8	16	NA	once	CASSLVTGGLNQPQHF	TGTGCCAGCAGCTTGGTGACAGGAGGCTTAAATCAGCCCCAGCATTTT
TRBJ2-6	TRBV5-1	16	TRBD1	NA	CASRGTGISGANVLTF	TGCGCCAGCAGGGGGACAGGGATCTCTGGGGCCAACGTCCTGACTTTC
TRBJ1-1	TRBV11-2	12	TRBD1	few	CASSLTGVEAFF	TGTGCCAGCAGCTTAACAGGGGTCGAAGCTTTCTTT
TRBJ2-7	TRBV15	14	NA	NA	CATSRAGLVYEQYF	TGTGCCACCAGCAGGGCGGGGTTAGTCTACGAGCAGTACTTC
TRBJ1-1	TRBV27	14	TRBD1	NA	CASGQGQFVTEAFF	TGTGCCAGCGGCCAGGGACAGTTCGTCACTGAAGCTTTCTTT